Listed below are T cell receptor beta chains from one sample, sequenced in a study of CD8 T cells in ankylosing spondylitis. MiXCR, run by TCRdb on the 5' RACE reads, gives a single entry per CDR3 protein. The sample carries about 510,000 distinct CDR3 sequences, roughly 5% recorded once. Specimen: blood, either unsorted or a sorted T cell fraction (not recorded which). Every receptor here comes from a male donor with ankylosing spondylitis. Both conserved end residues are part of each CDR3. The D gene is left open where the match is weak. Clone size is not always given. Where it is, it says once, few, many or a class for expanded clones.

J,D,size,V,DNA,CDR3
TRBJ2-1,.,many,TRBV5-1,TGCGCCAGCAGTTTGGACGGCCCTGAGCAGTTCTTC,CASSLDGPEQFF
TRBJ2-2,.,many,TRBV20-1,TGCAGTGCTAGAGGTAGCGTGAACACCGGGGAGCTGTTTTTT,CSARGSVNTGELFF
TRBJ1-4,.,many,TRBV4-1,TGCGCCAGCAGCCAAGAGGGGACAACTAATGAAAAACTGTTTTTT,CASSQEGTTNEKLFF
TRBJ2-3,.,many,TRBV28,TGTGCCAGCAGTGCACCAGGGACAGATACGCAGTATTTT,CASSAPGTDTQYF
TRBJ2-7,.,many,TRBV6-4,TGTGCCAGCAGTACAACCTTTCAGGGGTTGGTGAACGAGCAGTACTTC,CASSTTFQGLVNEQYF
TRBJ2-3,TRBD2,many,TRBV7-2,TGTGCCAGCAGCTTGTCGCTAGCGGGGTCATCAGATACGCAGTATTTT,CASSLSLAGSSDTQYF
TRBJ2-6,.,many,TRBV12-3/TRBV12-4,TGTGCCAGCAGTTTAGCTCCGGGGACCGAATCTGGGGCCAACGTCCTGACTTTC,CASSLAPGTESGANVLTF
TRBJ1-1,.,many,TRBV4-3,TGCGCCAGCAGCCCCCGGGTACAGGGAAGGGGTGAAGCTTTCTTT,CASSPRVQGRGEAFF
TRBJ1-1,.,many,TRBV4-1,TGCGCCAGCAGCCACGTACCCCAGGGGTGGGGGAGCACTGAAGCTTTCTTT,CASSHVPQGWGSTEAFF
TRBJ2-1,TRBD2,once,TRBV5-4,TGTGCCAGCAGTTCGGCCCTAGCGGCAAGCTTAAATGAGCAGTTCTTC,CASSSALAASLNEQFF
TRBJ1-3,.,few,TRBV5-1,TGCGCCAGCAGCTTGGCCACGGGAGCGAGCTCTGGAAACACCATATATTTT,CASSLATGASSGNTIYF
TRBJ1-2,.,many,TRBV12-3/TRBV12-4,TGTGCCAGCAGTTCCGGGAGAGGCTACACCTTC,CASSSGRGYTF
TRBJ2-2,TRBD1,many,TRBV20-1,TGCAGTGCGGACGTGTTTGGGACAGCGAACACCGGGGAGCTGTTTTTT,CSADVFGTANTGELFF
TRBJ2-1,TRBD2,many,TRBV28,TGTGCCAGCAGCCTACTAGCGGGAGAGCAGTTCTTC,CASSLLAGEQFF
TRBJ2-2,.,many,TRBV5-1,TGCGCCAGCAGCGAAGTACCAACCGGGGAGCTGTTTTTT,CASSEVPTGELFF
TRBJ1-2,.,few,TRBV12-3/TRBV12-4,TGTGCCAGCACCAGGTGGGCAGATGACTTGATGTACACCTTC,CASTRWADDLMYTF
TRBJ2-1,.,many,TRBV20-1,TGCAGTGCGCGCGATGGGGGGAGTTTATATGAGCAGTTCTTC,CSARDGGSLYEQFF
TRBJ2-3,TRBD1,many,TRBV6-2/TRBV6-3,TGTGCCAGCAGTTACTCGACAGGGGATACGCAGTATTTT,CASSYSTGDTQYF
TRBJ2-7,TRBD1,many,TRBV7-2,TGTGCCAGCAGCTTAGGACCCAGGGGGCCCTACGAGCAGTACTTC,CASSLGPRGPYEQYF
TRBJ1-6,.,few,TRBV5-1,TGCGCCAGCAGCTTGGCCCCACAGGGATCCCTTAGGGGTTCACCCCTCCACTTT,CASSLAPQGSLRGSPLHF
TRBJ2-7,.,many,TRBV5-1,TGCGCCAGCAGCTTGGAACCGCCCAAATCCTACGAGCAGTACTTC,CASSLEPPKSYEQYF
TRBJ1-1,.,many,TRBV20-1,TGCAGTGTTCTATTGGAACCGAACACTGAAGCTTTCTTT,CSVLLEPNTEAFF
TRBJ2-1,.,many,TRBV7-9,TGTGCCAGCAGGGATACAGGGAGCTCCTACAATGAGCAGTTCTTC,CASRDTGSSYNEQFF
TRBJ1-2,TRBD1,many,TRBV10-3,TGTGCCATCAGTGCCGGACAGGAGAACTATGGCTACACCTTC,CAISAGQENYGYTF
TRBJ2-1,.,many,TRBV7-1,TGTGCCAGCAGCTCCATTTGGGCAGACTTAGATCATTTGCTAGCTATTCCTAGAGTCAATGAGCAGTTCTTC,CASSSIWADLDHLLAIPRVNEQFF
TRBJ1-3,.,many,TRBV18,TGTGCCAGCTCACCACCGGGGTCTTCGAGGGGAAACACCATATATTTT,CASSPPGSSRGNTIYF
TRBJ1-4,.,.,TRBV20-1,TGCAGTGCTAAACGGGACACCTCAACTAATGAAAAACTGTTTTTT,CSAKRDTSTNEKLFF
TRBJ2-1,.,many,TRBV20-1,TGCAGTTGTAGAGGGACTCCTCTCCTGGGCAATGAGCAGTTCTTC,CSCRGTPLLGNEQFF
TRBJ2-5,.,many,TRBV5-5,TGTGCCAGCGGCACCCCTTTTGCCAAGGAGACCCAGTACTTC,CASGTPFAKETQYF
TRBJ1-1,.,many,TRBV7-9,TGTGCCAGCAGCCCTTCGGGCACCAGGCAGAGGAACACTGAAGCTTTCTTT,CASSPSGTRQRNTEAFF
TRBJ2-7,TRBD1,many,TRBV20-1,TGCAGTGCCCCTCGGACAGGGGGATTGGCGTACGAGCAGTACTTC,CSAPRTGGLAYEQYF
TRBJ1-1,.,many,TRBV4-2,TGTGCCAGCAGCCACGCTGGACAGTTGAACACTGAAGCTTTCTTT,CASSHAGQLNTEAFF
TRBJ2-1,TRBD2,many,TRBV7-3,TGTGCCAGCAGCCCAGGGCGGGGGGACTACAATGAGCAGTTCTTC,CASSPGRGDYNEQFF
TRBJ2-1,.,many,TRBV7-2,TGTGCCAGCAGCTTAGTATCGCAGTTCTTC,CASSLVSQFF
TRBJ2-1,.,many,TRBV24-1,TGTGCCACCAGTGATATTGATGAGCAGTTCTTC,CATSDIDEQFF
TRBJ2-4,.,few,TRBV9,TGTGCCAGCAGCCCCTACATCGGGAATCGAGCCAAAAACATTCAGTACTTC,CASSPYIGNRAKNIQYF
TRBJ1-1,TRBD1,.,TRBV27,TGTGCCAGCAGTGCCGGGACAGGGCGGGACACTGAAGCTTTCTTT,CASSAGTGRDTEAFF
TRBJ2-3,.,.,TRBV2,TGTGCCAGCAGTGTAACATTAAGCACAGATACGCAGTATTTT,CASSVTLSTDTQYF
TRBJ1-1,.,many,TRBV28,TGTGCCAGCAGTTTATTCCGGAGAGTGAACACTGAAGCTTTCTTT,CASSLFRRVNTEAFF
TRBJ2-1,.,many,TRBV10-3,TGTGCCATGCAGACGCGTGAGCAGTTCTTC,CAMQTREQFF
TRBJ2-1,.,many,TRBV7-2,TGTGCCAGCAGTTATATCAGGGATGAGCAGTTCTTC,CASSYIRDEQFF
TRBJ1-4,.,.,TRBV4-2,TGTGCCAGGGGCCACCGGCGCCCCAGCGAAAAACTGTTTTTT,CARGHRRPSEKLFF
TRBJ1-1,.,many,TRBV6-5,TGTGCCAGCAGTTACTCTTCGCCTCCGTCTGAAGCTTTCTTT,CASSYSSPPSEAFF
TRBJ2-3,.,many,TRBV4-2,TGTGCCAGCAGCCAAGAGATCGGCGGGGCAGATACGCAGTATTTT,CASSQEIGGADTQYF
TRBJ1-4,.,many,TRBV4-2,TGTGCCAGCAGCCTGTCAGGACAGCTCAATGAAAAACTGTTTTTT,CASSLSGQLNEKLFF
TRBJ2-2,TRBD2,.,TRBV7-6,TGTGCCAGCCGGGGACTAGCGGGGACGACCGGGGAGCTGTTTTTT,CASRGLAGTTGELFF
TRBJ1-5,TRBD1,many,TRBV7-8,TGTGCCAGCAGCTACGGGACAGGGGTAGAGCCCCAGCATTTT,CASSYGTGVEPQHF
TRBJ1-2,.,many,TRBV29-1,TGCAGCGTTGAAGGGCCTGTGGATGGCTACACCTTC,CSVEGPVDGYTF
TRBJ1-1,.,many,TRBV5-1,TGCGCCAGCAGCTTGGAGGGTTCGGTGTACACTGAAGCTTTCTTT,CASSLEGSVYTEAFF
TRBJ2-3,.,many,TRBV20-1,TGCAGTGCTAGAGATCCCGGCTATACGCAGTATTTT,CSARDPGYTQYF
TRBJ1-1,.,many,TRBV29-1,TGCAGCGTTGGAGGGGGGGGGAACACTGAAGCTTTCTTT,CSVGGGGNTEAFF
TRBJ2-5,.,many,TRBV4-3,TGCGCCAGCAGCCAAGTTCATCCGGGACAACCGTACCAAGAGACCCAGTACTTC,CASSQVHPGQPYQETQYF
TRBJ2-7,.,many,TRBV29-1,TGCAGCGTTGAACCCAGGGCCTACGAGCAGTACTTC,CSVEPRAYEQYF
TRBJ2-5,TRBD2,many,TRBV20-1,TGCAGTGTCCACTTACTAGCGGGAGTAGAAACCCAGTACTTC,CSVHLLAGVETQYF